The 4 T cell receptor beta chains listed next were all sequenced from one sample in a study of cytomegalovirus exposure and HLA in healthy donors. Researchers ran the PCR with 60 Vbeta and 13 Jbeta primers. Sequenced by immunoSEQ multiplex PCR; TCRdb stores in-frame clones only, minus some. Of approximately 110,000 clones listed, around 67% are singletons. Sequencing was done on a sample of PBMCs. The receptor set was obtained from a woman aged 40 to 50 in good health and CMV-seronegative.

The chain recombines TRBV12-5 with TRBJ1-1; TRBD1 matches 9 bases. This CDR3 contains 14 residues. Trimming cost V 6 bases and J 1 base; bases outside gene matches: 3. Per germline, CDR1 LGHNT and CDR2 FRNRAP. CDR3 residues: CASGPGQGNTEAFF. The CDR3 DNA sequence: TGTGCTAGTGGCCCGGGACAGGGGAACACTGAAGCTTTCTTT.

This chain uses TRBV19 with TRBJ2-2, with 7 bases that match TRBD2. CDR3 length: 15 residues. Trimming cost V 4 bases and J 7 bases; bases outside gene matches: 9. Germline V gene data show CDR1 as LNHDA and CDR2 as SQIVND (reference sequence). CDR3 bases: TGTGCCAGTAGTAGTGGCCAGCGGGGAGGCGGGGAGCTGTTTTTT. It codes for CASSSGQRGGGELFF.

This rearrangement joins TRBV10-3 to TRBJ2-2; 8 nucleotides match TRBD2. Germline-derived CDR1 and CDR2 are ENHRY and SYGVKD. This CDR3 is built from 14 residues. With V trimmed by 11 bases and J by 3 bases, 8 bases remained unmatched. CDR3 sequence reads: CAAGGGRDTGELFF. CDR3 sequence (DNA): TGTGCCGCCGGCGGGGGGCGGGACACCGGGGAGCTGTTTTTT.

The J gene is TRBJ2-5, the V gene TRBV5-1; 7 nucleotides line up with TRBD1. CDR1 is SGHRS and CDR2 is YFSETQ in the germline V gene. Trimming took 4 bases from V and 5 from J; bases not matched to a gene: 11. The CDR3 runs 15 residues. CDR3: CASSGTVNEWETQYF. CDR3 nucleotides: TGCGCCAGCAGCGGGACAGTCAACGAGTGGGAGACCCAGTACTTC.